This T cell receptor (beta chain) was recorded in a study of blood T cell repertoires in COVID-19 (dated by TCRdb to between 2020 and 2021). Describing the broader study: Samples from collaborators originated in the United States, Italy and Spain and spanned both the acute and convalescent phases of COVID-19. The repertoires were released in a freely available public database meant as a resource for research on the immune response to SARS-CoV-2. Deeply sampled blood TCRbeta repertoires from subjects exposed to, actively infected with, or recovered from COVID-19 were included in the dataset. Where available, HLA class I and class II types were taken from metadata supplied by the sample provider and were not determined by assay-based typing. The prospective study material was composed of cDNA or gDNA derived from T cells, B-cell-depleted T cells, or PBMCs. Sample metadata almost always included a de-identified subject ID, COVID-19 status, age in years and sex. Samples were obtained from the ongoing ImmuneRACE study (first 160 participants) and from some 1,300 subjects provided by 6 global collaborators. Paper-wide results and their limitations: How much clinical and demographic metadata was included differed by source and by participant, and the metadata was provided uncurated.

TCRbeta CDR3 regions were amplified from genomic DNA by means of the immunoSEQ Assay, a bias-controlled multiplex PCR. Per the source publication's procedure: Within the assay, amplification of reference gene primers was used to estimate how many nucleated cells each sample contained. Sequence reads were collapsed and filtered to measure the absolute abundance of every unique TCRbeta CDR3 rearrangement. Productive Simpson clonality was computed per sample as the square root of Simpson's diversity index over productive rearrangements. TCRdb mirrors the immuneACCESS table, restricted to in-frame sequences. Some clones are absent from its copies; in checked studies, under half trace to an unresolved V gene, and the reason for the others is unknown. D and trimming come from the DNA, and the V and J calls and clone size come from that table. Counted in this sample were some 190,000 clones; roughly three quarters of them appeared once. 8.5% to 10% of the sample goes to the ten largest clones.

With respect to this clone: It has no known antigen specificity. No much larger clonotype is one base removed from it; base qualities were not supplied.

Whole blood was collected in K2EDTA tubes by collaborating institutions according to the institutions' own protocols. For TCRbeta analysis, collaborators shipped samples in one of three forms: frozen whole blood, isolated PBMCs, or DNA extracted from either of those sample types. In the germline V gene, CDR1 corresponds to LGHNA and CDR2 to YSLEER. V is reduced by 1 base and J by 3 bases, leaving a spacing of 9 bases between them. The CDR3 holds 14 amino acids from the cysteine to the phenylalanine. The retained sequence is limited to the CDR3, 42 bases, with the frame set at the first base. The sequence was collected from a woman aged 50 to 60 with active or convalescent COVID-19. The rearranged chain carries TRBV4-3 and TRBJ1-1; perhaps TRBD1 is the D gene, with 5 bases matching. Sequencing was carried out using peripheral blood. In nucleotide form, the sequence is TGCGCCAGCAGCCAAGTGGTCAGGGACACTGAAGCTTTCTTT. This encodes CASSQVVRDTEAFF.